These 29 T cell receptor beta chains were all obtained from the same sample, sequenced in a study of neoadjuvant nivolumab and ipilimumab in lung cancer. The table came from immunoSEQ multiplex PCR; TCRdb's copy has only in-frame clones and leaves some out. The data show 25,000 to 30,000 clones, with 83% seen just once and around 5% held by the top ten. The sequenced sample was tumor tissue, obtained after neoadjuvant nivolumab, alone or with ipilimumab, at or shortly before surgery. These receptor sequences come from an adult with non-small cell lung cancer.

This chain's CDR3 is CASSFIANTEAFF. The CDR3 DNA sequence: TGTGCCAGCAGCTTCATAGCGAACACTGAAGCTTTCTTT. The chain has TRBV5-6 and TRBJ1-1; unclear D gene. Trimming stripped 2 bases from V and 1 base from J, with 6 bases between. The CDR3 is made up of 13 amino acids. Per the germline V gene, CDR1 is SGHDT and CDR2 is YYEEEE.

This rearrangement joins TRBV11-3 to TRBJ2-5, with 8 bases identical to TRBD2. CDR1 is SGHNT, CDR2 YENEEA, per germline. The CDR3 has 15 residues. The ends lost 0 bases at V and 5 bases at J; junction bases unmatched: 5. The CDR3: CASSLDGGAAETQYF. DNA for the CDR3: TGTGCCAGCAGCTTAGACGGGGGGGCCGCGGAGACCCAGTACTTC. Together with reference TRBV11-3 and TRBJ2-5, the CDR3 gives the full variable domain: EAGVVQSPRYKIIEKKQPVAFWCNPISGHNTLYWYLQNLGQGPELLIRYENEEAVDDSQLPKDRFSAERLKGVDSTLKIQPAELGDSAVYLCASSLDGGAAETQYFGPGTRLLVL.

This chain's CDR3 is CASSQGRGQGGWTEAFF. As DNA, the CDR3 is TGTGCCAGCAGCCAAGGCCGTGGCCAGGGAGGATGGACTGAAGCTTTCTTT. The chain is built from TRBV14 and TRBJ1-1; D might be TRBD1 (5 bases). V was pared by 1 base and J by 5 bases, with 20 bases between. In germline, CDR1 is SGHDN, CDR2 FVKESK. The CDR3 is 17 residues long.

The chain couples TRBV11-3 to TRBJ2-3; the D gene is possibly TRBD2 (6 bases). The CDR3 has 15 residues. Trimming left V 5 bases short and J 3 bases short, with 15 bases between. Germline V gives CDR1 SGHNT, CDR2 YENEEA. For the CDR3, the DNA is TGTGCCAGCAGCCCCCGGGGGAGCGGGACAGATACGCAGTATTTT. Protein sequence: CASSPRGSGTDTQYF. Variable domain in full (rest from reference TRBV11-3 and TRBJ2-3): EAGVVQSPRYKIIEKKQPVAFWCNPISGHNTLYWYLQNLGQGPELLIRYENEEAVDDSQLPKDRFSAERLKGVDSTLKIQPAELGDSAVYLCASSPRGSGTDTQYFGPGTRLTVL.

The chain combines TRBV6-5 with TRBJ2-1, with unresolved D. V lost 0 bases to trimming and J lost 9 bases, with 9 bases between them. Germline CDR1 is MNHEY and CDR2 is SVGAGI. The CDR3 is 13 residues long. CDR3 nucleotide sequence: TGTGCCAGCAGTTACTCGTTCTGGGGTGAGCAGTTCTTC. It encodes CASSYSFWGEQFF.

The chain links TRBV5-1 to TRBJ1-2, with D perhaps matching TRBD1 (6 bases). The CDR3 runs to 15 residues. Per germline, CDR1 SGHRS and CDR2 YFSETQ. Trimming cost V 4 bases and J 6 bases, with 19 bases left between them. The CDR3 sequence is CASSKAATGYDGYTF. CDR3 bases: TGCGCCAGCAGCAAGGCCGCGACAGGATATGATGGCTACACCTTC.

The chain couples TRBV6-6 to TRBJ2-7; 7 nucleotides align to TRBD2. Germline assignment: CDR1 MNHNY and CDR2 SVGAGI (reference sequence). The CDR3 length is 15 residues. After removal of 0 bases from V and 1 base from J, the junction contained 3 bases not matched to a gene. CDR3 sequence reads: CASSYSSSGSYEQYF. As DNA, the CDR3 is TGTGCCAGCAGTTACTCTTCTAGCGGATCCTACGAGCAGTACTTC.

This chain links TRBV7-9 with TRBJ1-2; 8 bases map to TRBD1. V dropped 2 bases and J dropped 6; count of bases not matched to a gene: 8. CDR3 length: 15 amino acids. Germline values: CDR1 SEHNR, CDR2 FQNEAQ (reference sequence). CDR3 residues: CASSLHGATGDGYTF. CDR3 in DNA: TGTGCCAGCAGCTTACACGGAGCGACAGGGGATGGCTACACCTTC.

The DNA of the CDR3 is TGTGCCAGCAAACCAGGTAGTCATTCCTACGAGCAGTACTTC. Its translation is CASKPGSHSYEQYF. The V gene is TRBV11-2, the J gene TRBJ2-7, with D uncertain. The CDR3 length is 14 residues. CDR1 and CDR2 (germline): SGHAT, FQNNGV. V was clipped by 7 bases and J by 1 base, with 14 bases between them.

This clone has only a few counts. This sequence joins TRBV2 and TRBJ2-3; a weak D match, TRBD1 (5 bases). V was shortened by 6 bases and J by 4 bases, with 14 bases between the two germline ends. The CDR3 sequence is 14 residues long. Germline loops: CDR1 SNHLY, CDR2 FYNNEI. CDR3 amino acids: CASSLNRGSDTQYF. The CDR3, as DNA: TGTGCCAGCAGCCTTAATAGGGGTTCAGATACGCAGTATTTT. Full variable domain (remainder filled in from reference TRBV2 and TRBJ2-3): EPEVTQTPSHQVTQMGQEVILRCVPISNHLYFYWYRQILGQKVEFLVSFYNNEISEKSEIFDDQFSVERPDGSNFTLKIRSTKLEDSAMYFCASSLNRGSDTQYFGPGTRLTVL.

V usage is TRBV14 and J usage is TRBJ1-1, with TRBD1 matching over 9 bases. In germline, CDR1 is SGHDN, CDR2 FVKESK. The junction had 7 bases not matched to a gene; V was cut back by 6 bases and J by 2 bases. The CDR3 consists of 15 residues. CDR3: CASSPPTGGNTEAFF. The CDR3 DNA is TGTGCCAGCAGTCCCCCGACAGGGGGAAACACTGAAGCTTTCTTT.

The chain uses TRBV2 and TRBJ1-5; TRBD1 agrees at 8 bases. The V gene's germline CDR1 is SNHLY and CDR2 FYNNEI. The CDR3 totals 14 residues. V lost 8 bases and J lost 5; bases outside the gene matches: 8. The chain's CDR3 is CASEGQGQDQPQHF. In DNA form, the CDR3 reads TGTGCCAGCGAAGGACAGGGACAAGATCAGCCCCAGCATTTT.

The genes are TRBV9 and TRBJ2-6; unclear D gene. The CDR3 extends over 16 amino acids. Trimming left V 0 bases short and J 4 bases short, with 11 bases between. From germline, CDR1 is SGDLS and CDR2 YYNGEE. CDR3: CASSVGNFGGANVLTF. The CDR3 DNA reads as TGTGCCAGCAGCGTAGGTAACTTTGGGGGGGCCAACGTCCTGACTTTC.

The rearrangement joins TRBV5-1 to TRBJ1-2; D unresolved. Germline-derived CDR1 and CDR2 are SGHRS and YFSETQ. The CDR3 is made up of 12 amino acids. V was trimmed by 0 bases and J by 6 bases, leaving 6 bases between them. The CDR3 DNA follows: TGCGCCAGCAGCTTGGTTGGGGATGGCTACACCTTC. Its protein product is CASSLVGDGYTF.

The CDR3 spells CATSPGRVYGYTF. The CDR3 region has the DNA TGTGCCACCAGCCCAGGGCGCGTCTATGGCTACACCTTC. The chain combines TRBV15 with TRBJ1-2; D is perhaps TRBD1 (5 bases). V lost 5 bases, J lost 4 bases, and 11 bases lay in between. CDR3 length: 13 residues. Germline V gene sequence: CDR1 LNHNV, CDR2 YYDKDF (reference sequence).

The CDR3 loop is CASSEQAGGLYEQYF. The CDR3 DNA sequence: TGTGCCAGCAGTGAACAAGCGGGGGGGCTATACGAGCAGTACTTC. V and J are TRBV6-4 and TRBJ2-7, with TRBD2 matching 10 bases. Trimming removed 3 bases from V and 4 bases from J; junction bases left unmatched: 6. The CDR3 has 15 amino acids. Germline V gene sequence: CDR1 MRHNA, CDR2 SNTAGT.

The sample holds one count of this clone. This chain joins TRBV7-9 and TRBJ1-6; the D is unclear. The CDR3 consists of 14 residues. Trimming removed 2 bases from V and 7 bases from J, with 9 bases in between. Germline V gives CDR1 SEHNR, CDR2 FQNEAQ (reference sequence). CDR3 protein: CASSLLGPNSPLHF. The CDR3 region has the DNA TGTGCCAGCAGCTTATTAGGCCCCAATTCACCCCTCCACTTT.

This clone was seen once. The chain employs TRBV11-2 and TRBJ1-4; TRBD1 matches 10 bases. Germline V gene data show CDR1 as SGHAT and CDR2 as FQNNGV. The CDR3 loop spans 13 amino acids. V lost 6 bases, J lost 7 bases, and 2 bases stayed unmatched. The CDR3 protein is CASSRQGAEKLFF. The CDR3 nucleotides read TGTGCCAGCAGTCGACAGGGGGCTGAAAAACTGTTTTTT.

The table lists this clone with a count of one. The chain links TRBV29-1 to TRBJ1-2; the D is unclear. The germline CDR1 and CDR2 sequences are SQVTM and ANQGSEA. The CDR3 loop spans 13 amino acids. Trimming cost V 5 bases and J 5 bases, with 15 bases left between them. CDR3 coding DNA: TGCAGCGTTCTAGCGCCGTCGAGGTATGGCTACACCTTC. Its protein is CSVLAPSRYGYTF.

This clone was observed a few times. The chain has TRBV18 and TRBJ1-2; TRBD1 matches at 8 bases. The CDR3 is made up of 13 amino acids. Germline CDR1 and CDR2: KGHSH and LQKENI. The junction had 4 bases not matched to a gene; V was cut back by 6 bases and J by 4 bases. The CDR3: CASSPGGLYGYTF. In DNA form, the CDR3 reads TGTGCCAGCTCCCCAGGGGGCCTCTATGGCTACACCTTC.

The chain uses TRBV14 and TRBJ2-5; D might be TRBD1 or TRBD2, each matching 5 bases. Looked up from germline, CDR1 is SGHDN and CDR2 is FVKESK. Trimming shortened V by 0 bases and J by 7 bases, and 15 bases separated the two germline ends. The CDR3 spans 15 residues. This chain's CDR3 is CASSQDVGAGVTQYF. The DNA for the CDR3 is TGTGCCAGCAGCCAAGACGTCGGGGCCGGGGTGACCCAGTACTTC. Full variable domain (outside the CDR3, taken from reference TRBV14 and TRBJ2-5): EAGVTQFPSHSVIEKGQTVTLRCDPISGHDNLYWYRRVMGKEIKFLLHFVKESKQDESGMPNNRFLAERTGGTYSTLKVQPAELEDSGVYFCASSQDVGAGVTQYFGPGTRLLVL.

By proportion, this clone is medium-sized. This chain links TRBV11-2 with TRBJ2-7; possibly TRBD2 for D (6 bases). This CDR3 is built from 14 residues. Trimming cost V 2 bases and J 0 bases, with 8 bases left between them. Germline V gene lookup returns CDR1 SGHAT and CDR2 FQNNGV. CDR3 loop: CASSLMGLSYEQYF. The CDR3 nucleotides read TGTGCCAGCAGCTTAATGGGACTCTCCTACGAGCAGTACTTC.

This sequence joins TRBV4-2 and TRBJ1-1; TRBD1 might be the D (5 bases). The germline V gene encodes CDR1 LGHNA and CDR2 YNFKEQ. V was clipped by 1 base and J by 0 bases, with 9 bases between them. This CDR3 region has 15 residues. CDR3 DNA sequence: TGTGCCAGCAGCCAAGTGACAGCCTTGAACACTGAAGCTTTCTTT. Its translation: CASSQVTALNTEAFF.

V is TRBV4-2 and J is TRBJ2-3; TRBD2 matches at 11 bases. CDR1 and CDR2 from the germline V gene are LGHNA and YNFKEQ. With V trimmed by 4 bases and J by 4 bases, 7 bases remained unmatched. The CDR3 contains 16 residues. Written as DNA, the CDR3 is TGTGCCAGCAGCCGATCTAGCGGGGGGCAGGCAGATACGCAGTATTTT. It specifies CASSRSSGGQADTQYF.

CDR3 in DNA: TGTGCCAGCAGTGAAATGGTTGGGGGGAGCTACGAGCAGTACTTC. It is translated as CASSEMVGGSYEQYF. V usage is TRBV6-1 and J usage is TRBJ2-7, with a tentative D call TRBD2 (6 bases). CDR1 MNHNS and CDR2 SASEGT come from the germline V gene. This CDR3 has 15 residues. V lost 2 bases and J lost 3, with 14 bases in between.

This clone has more than one count but fewer than ten. V usage is TRBV5-6 and J usage is TRBJ2-6; a possible D gene is TRBD2 (6 bases). V lost 2 bases and J lost 2, with 11 bases in between. Per germline, CDR1 SGHDT and CDR2 YYEEEE. There are 16 residues in the CDR3. This CDR3 reads CASSLSGGAGANVLTF. CDR3 coding DNA: TGTGCCAGCAGCTTATCTGGAGGGGCTGGGGCCAACGTCCTGACTTTC.

The gene calls are TRBV15 and TRBJ2-1; 7 nucleotides align to TRBD2. V lost 1 base, J lost 3 bases, and 3 bases stayed unmatched. This CDR3 is built from 15 residues. The germline V gene has CDR1 LNHNV and CDR2 YYDKDF (reference sequence). The CDR3, as DNA: TGTGCCACCAGCAGAGTCGGCGGGGGCTACAATGAGCAGTTCTTC. It is translated as CATSRVGGGYNEQFF.

The chain employs TRBV5-1 and TRBJ2-2; 9 bases are a match to TRBD1. Germline V gene sequence: CDR1 SGHRS, CDR2 YFSETQ. V lost 2 bases, J lost 5 bases, and 10 bases stayed unmatched. The CDR3 is 17 residues long. CDR3 region: CASSLEPGQGNTGELFF. CDR3 nucleotide sequence: TGCGCCAGCAGCTTAGAACCGGGACAGGGTAATACCGGGGAGCTGTTTTTT.

The V call is TRBV7-9, the J call TRBJ2-3; TRBD1 matches at 10 bases. Trimming cost V 2 bases and J 6 bases; bases outside gene matches: 11. CDR3 length equals 17 residues. The germline V gene has CDR1 SEHNR and CDR2 FQNEAQ (reference sequence). The DNA of the CDR3 is TGTGCCAGCAGCTTAATTGGGGGACAGGGGACTTGGGATACGCAGTATTTT. Translation gives CASSLIGGQGTWDTQYF.